This TCR beta chain is drawn from a study of cytomegalovirus exposure and HLA in healthy donors. Overall study findings and caveats: An analysis done earlier found most TCR beta V segments productive about 90% or about 30% of the time.

On this clone itself: Its cognate antigen is unknown. It is unclear where the CDR3 begins or ends on the DNA, so no DNA is shown, and the CDR3 is as TCRdb lists it.

This PCR relied on a set of 60 Vbeta primers and 13 Jbeta primers. Clones were read by immunoSEQ multiplex PCR, and TCRdb kept only the in-frame ones, dropping some. The sample contains approximately 95,000 clones, around four fifths of which appear only once. This sequence originates from a woman aged 40 to 50 in good health and CMV-seropositive. Sequencing input: PBMCs.

The CDR3 protein is CASSFAQIYEQYFGPGRQYF. The chain carries TRBV7-6 and TRBJ2-7; the DNA was not used to check the table's D call, TRBD2. The CDR3 is 20 amino acids long, termini counted. CDR1 SGHVS and CDR2 FNYEAQ come from the germline V gene.